This paragraph covers one T cell receptor beta chain sequence. The antigen remains undetermined. The PCR was carried out with 60 Vbeta primers and 13 Jbeta primers. The method was immunoSEQ multiplex PCR; TCRdb's version includes in-frame clones alone and lacks a portion of them. The repertoire includes more than 150,000 clones, around three quarters of them detected once, and under 0.85% sits in the top ten. The sample originates from a study of cytomegalovirus exposure and HLA in healthy donors. Study details: An earlier analysis identified 95 million to 120 million unique TCR beta sequences in 150 million to 200 million T cells.

CDR1 is LNHDA, CDR2 SQIVND, per germline (reference sequence). J was trimmed by 7 bases and V by 2 bases; bases with no gene match: 13. This CDR3 spans 17 amino acids. Study-level findings and limits: Published work reported that the classifier diagnosed cytomegalovirus status with high specificity and sensitivity. In a later analysis, donors in an Asian-associated ancestry cluster reportedly had fewer N-insertions in productive TCRs than the cohort mean.

This rearrangement joins TRBV19 to TRBJ2-1, with TRBD2 matching over 8 bases. Sequenced material: PBMCs. This clonotype was sampled from a boy younger than 18 in good health and CMV-seronegative. The CDR3: CASSILRGGKSLNEQFF. CDR3 nucleotides: TGTGCCAGTAGTATACTCCGGGGGGGTAAGTCTTTGAATGAGCAGTTCTTC. The whole variable domain, remainder taken from reference TRBV19 and TRBJ2-1, is DGGITQSPKYLFRKEGQNVTLSCEQNLNHDAMYWYRQDPGQGLRLIYYSQIVNDFQKGDIAEGYSVSREKKESFPLTVTSAQKNPTAFYLCASSILRGGKSLNEQFFGPGTRLTVL.